The 6 T cell receptor beta chains below were found in one sample sequenced in a study of T cell changes during pregnancy in multiple sclerosis (dated by TCRdb to the late 2010s). The method behind the library was the immunoSEQ multiplex PCR assay. The table comes from immuneACCESS by way of TCRdb, which keeps in-frame sequences with V and J called. Part of the clones is missing from these tables; in studies checked, under half for an unresolved V gene and the rest for unknown reasons. This sample gives approximately 100,000 clones in total; approximately 90% of them show up just once. Around 1.2% of the sample rests with the top ten. The sample here was peripheral blood, taken in the second trimester of pregnancy. All receptors come from a female donor with multiple sclerosis, enrolled in a pregnancy study.

The CDR3 DNA reads TGTGCCAGTAGCAATCGACACCTCTCCCGGAACACTGAAGCTTTCTTT. The encoded protein is CASSNRHLSRNTEAFF. This chain joins TRBV19 and TRBJ1-1; no clear D. The CDR3 totals 16 residues. The germline V gene has CDR1 LNHDA and CDR2 SQIVND (reference sequence). The V end was cut by 6 bases, the J end by 1 base, with 18 bases between. The full variable domain, completed using reference TRBV19 and TRBJ1-1, is DGGITQSPKYLFRKEGQNVTLSCEQNLNHDAMYWYRQDPGQGLRLIYYSQIVNDFQKGDIAEGYSVSREKKESFPLTVTSAQKNPTAFYLCASSNRHLSRNTEAFFGQGTRLTVV.

The chain recombines TRBV18 with TRBJ2-3; 9 bases align to TRBD2. The germline gives CDR1 KGHSH, CDR2 LQKENI. The CDR3 totals 15 residues. V dropped 4 bases and J dropped 5; count of bases not matched to a gene: 7. CDR3 DNA sequence: TGTGCCAGCTCACGGAGCGGGGGGTCACGAGATACGCAGTATTTT. Amino acids: CASSRSGGSRDTQYF. The full variable domain, its missing parts supplied by reference TRBV18 and TRBJ2-3, is NAGVMQNPRHLVRRRGQEARLRCSPMKGHSHVYWYRQLPEEGLKFMVYLQKENIIDESGMPKERFSAEFPKEGPSILRIQQVVRGDSAAYFCASSRSGGSRDTQYFGPGTRLTVL.

The gene calls are TRBV6-5 and TRBJ1-1, with a weak D call TRBD1 (5 bases). V was pared by 2 bases and J by 5 bases, with 9 bases between. This CDR3 comprises 13 residues. Germline-derived CDR1 and CDR2 are MNHEY and SVGAGI. The DNA of the CDR3 is TGTGCCAGCAGTTACCAGGGTTGGACTGAAGCTTTCTTT. It is translated as CASSYQGWTEAFF.

This clone was detected once. The chain links TRBV9 to TRBJ2-3; tentatively, D is TRBD2 (6 bases). Trimming took off 3 bases at V and 0 bases at J, with 14 bases between the two ends. Germline V gene sequence: CDR1 SGDLS, CDR2 YYNGEE. The CDR3 is 16 residues long. CDR3 nucleotides: TGTGCCAGCAGCGCCTCTGACGGGAGCAGCACAGATACGCAGTATTTT. Translation gives CASSASDGSSTDTQYF.

This clone has only a few counts. This chain links TRBV7-8 with TRBJ1-6; TRBD1 aligns across 9 bases. The CDR3 is 15 residues long. V dropped 1 base and J dropped 9; count of bases not matched to a gene: 4. The germline V gene has CDR1 SGHVS and CDR2 FQNEAQ. The CDR3 sequence: CASSLGTGGSSPLHF. Here the CDR3 DNA reads TGTGCCAGCAGCTTAGGAACAGGGGGCAGTTCACCCCTCCACTTT.

This chain links TRBV18 with TRBJ2-3; 7 bases align to TRBD1. The length of the CDR3 is 15 residues. Per the germline V gene, CDR1 is KGHSH and CDR2 is LQKENI. With 1 base clipped from V and 3 bases from J, the junction kept 4 bases outside the gene matches. The chain's CDR3 is CASSPLNRGTDTQYF. The CDR3 coding sequence is TGTGCCAGCTCACCACTCAACAGGGGAACAGATACGCAGTATTTT. The variable domain in full, with the rest retrieved from reference TRBV18 and TRBJ2-3, is NAGVMQNPRHLVRRRGQEARLRCSPMKGHSHVYWYRQLPEEGLKFMVYLQKENIIDESGMPKERFSAEFPKEGPSILRIQQVVRGDSAAYFCASSPLNRGTDTQYFGPGTRLTVL.